A single sample is the source of the 26 T cell receptor beta chains below, sequenced in a study of long-term antiretroviral therapy in people with HIV. Sequencing relied on immunoSEQ assay v3.0, run at survey level. The method was immunoSEQ multiplex PCR; TCRdb's version includes in-frame clones alone and lacks a portion of them. The profile covers roughly 33,000 clones, with around 78% appearing a single time and 8.2% taken by the ten largest. The sequences come from unsorted PBMCs, collected 3.1 years after starting antiretroviral therapy. The receptors here all came from a woman aged 45 to 65 with HIV.

V is TRBV2 and J is TRBJ2-5; D not certain. The germline V gene encodes CDR1 SNHLY and CDR2 FYNNEI. Between the trimmed V and J ends, which lost 7 bases and 1 base, there was a span of 16 bases. The CDR3 contains 15 residues. The CDR3 coding sequence is TGTGCCAGCAAGAGGTACGCCAGGTCCCAAGAGACCCAGTACTTC. Protein product: CASKRYARSQETQYF.

This clone has just one count. J is TRBJ1-1 and V is TRBV29-1; D ambiguous. CDR3 length: 12 amino acids. The ends were cut back, 5 bases at V and 3 bases at J, with 10 bases in the middle. CDR1 is SQVTM and CDR2 is ANQGSEA in the germline V gene. CDR3 DNA sequence: TGCAGCGTTCTACCGGGAGACACTGAAGCTTTCTTT. Translated, it gives CSVLPGDTEAFF.

V gene TRBV7-8 combines with J gene TRBJ2-1, with 9 positions matching TRBD1. CDR3 length: 14 residues. CDR1 SGHVS and CDR2 FQNEAQ come from the germline V gene. V dropped 3 bases and J dropped 8; count of bases not matched to a gene: 5. The CDR3 region has the DNA TGTGCCAGCAGCTTCCGGGACAGGGCCCATGAGCAGTTCTTC. Translation gives CASSFRDRAHEQFF. The whole variable domain, filled in from reference TRBV7-8 and TRBJ2-1, reads GAGVSQSPRYKVAKRGQDVALRCDPISGHVSLFWYQQALGQGPEFLTYFQNEAQLDKSGLPSDRFFAERPEGSVSTLKIQRTQQEDSAVYLCASSFRDRAHEQFFGPGTRLTVL.

The CDR3 is CASSSHNQPQHF. CDR3 nucleotides: TGTGCCAGCAGTTCTCACAATCAGCCCCAGCATTTT. The chain carries TRBV27 and TRBJ1-5; D not resolved. The V gene's germline CDR1 is MNHEY and CDR2 SMNVEV (reference sequence). There are 12 residues in the CDR3. V lost 4 bases to trimming and J lost 3 bases, with 4 bases between them.

The rearrangement uses TRBV2 and TRBJ2-6; D uncertain. Trimming cost V 4 bases and J 3 bases, with 7 bases left between them. Germline loops: CDR1 SNHLY, CDR2 FYNNEI. CDR3 length: 14 amino acids. The DNA for the CDR3 is TGTGCCAGCAGTGCGTCTTATGGGGCCAACGTCCTGACTTTC. Its translation is CASSASYGANVLTF.

The chain is built from TRBV10-1 and TRBJ2-7; TRBD1 matches 7 bases. The J segment lost 0 bases and the V segment lost 4 bases, leaving 6 bases of the junction unmatched. Germline CDR1 reads WNHNN; CDR2 reads SYGVQD (reference sequence). The CDR3 covers 15 residues. CDR3 nucleotide sequence: TGCGCCAGCAGTGGGGGCGGACAGGCCTCCTACGAGCAGTACTTC. This encodes CASSGGGQASYEQYF.

The rearrangement links TRBV2 to TRBJ1-4, with D possibly matching TRBD1 (6 bases). CDR3 length: 15 amino acids. CDR1 SNHLY and CDR2 FYNNEI come from the germline V gene. Trimming took 0 bases from V and 11 from J, leaving 16 bases between them. CDR3 region: CASSEAEAGAGKLFF. Here the CDR3 DNA reads TGTGCCAGCAGTGAAGCGGAAGCAGGGGCGGGGAAACTGTTTTTT.

This chain joins TRBV29-1 and TRBJ2-3; 9 bases fit TRBD1. With 7 bases clipped from V and 2 bases from J, the junction kept 7 bases outside the gene matches. In germline, CDR1 is SQVTM, CDR2 ANQGSEA. The CDR3 has 14 amino acids. CDR3 in amino acids: CSAHRDRDTDTQYF. The CDR3 DNA is TGCAGCGCCCACCGGGACAGGGACACAGATACGCAGTATTTT.

The chain joins TRBV7-8 to TRBJ2-1, with D perhaps assigned TRBD1 or TRBD2 (5 bases each). This CDR3 is 14 amino acids long. V was clipped by 1 base and J by 8 bases, with 12 bases between them. Germline assignment: CDR1 SGHVS and CDR2 FQNEAQ. The CDR3 loop is CASSLEGTQHEQFF. CDR3 nucleotide sequence: TGTGCCAGCAGCTTAGAAGGGACCCAACATGAGCAGTTCTTC.

This chain connects TRBV9 to TRBJ2-3; D is possibly TRBD1 (6 bases). CDR1 is SGDLS, CDR2 YYNGEE, per germline. The CDR3 length is 15 residues. Trimming stripped 2 bases from V and 4 bases from J, with 14 bases between. The CDR3 region is CASSVGQTMADTQYF. The DNA for the CDR3 is TGTGCCAGCAGCGTCGGACAGACGATGGCAGATACGCAGTATTTT.

DNA of the CDR3: TGTGCCAGCAGTTTACCCACAGGGTGGGGCACTGAAGCTTTCTTT. It specifies CASSLPTGWGTEAFF. The genes are TRBV28 and TRBJ1-1; the D gene is possibly TRBD1 (6 bases). This CDR3 has 15 residues. Looked up from germline, CDR1 is MDHEN and CDR2 is SYDVKM. V was cut by 2 bases and J by 4 bases, with 14 bases left in between.

This clone turned up a few times. One end of the junction fails to match germline, which may point to a read error. The chain links TRBV23-1 to TRBJ1-6; D ambiguous. TRBV23-1 is known as an ORF, though its function is uncertain. This CDR3 region has 12 residues. The CDR3 coding sequence is TGCGCCAGCAGCCGCGCACATTCGCCCCTCCACTTT. Its translation is CASSRAHSPLHF.

This chain uses TRBV29-1 with TRBJ1-2, with D hard to call. The CDR3 contains 16 residues. CDR1 is SQVTM, CDR2 ANQGSEA, per germline. Between the trimmed V and J ends, which lost 3 bases and 1 base, there was a span of 18 bases. The CDR3 loop is CSVDESRVKVNYGYTF. The CDR3 DNA reads as TGCAGCGTTGACGAGTCGAGGGTAAAGGTTAACTATGGCTACACCTTC. The variable domain in full, with the rest retrieved from reference TRBV29-1 and TRBJ1-2, is SAVISQKPSRDICQRGTSLTIQCQVDSQVTMMFWYRQQPGQSLTLIATANQGSEATYESGFVIDKFPISRPNLTFSTLTVSNMSPEDSSIYLCSVDESRVKVNYGYTFGSGTRLTVV.

The chain recombines TRBV19 with TRBJ1-1; D is unresolved. The V end was cut by 8 bases, the J end by 5 bases, with 9 bases between. The CDR3 is 11 amino acids. CDR1 is LNHDA and CDR2 is SQIVND in the germline V gene (reference sequence). CDR3 nucleotide sequence: TGTGCCAGTCAAACATGGACTGAAGCTTTCTTT. The encoded protein is CASQTWTEAFF.

This rearrangement joins TRBV5-1 to TRBJ2-3, with TRBD2 identical over 8 bases. From germline, CDR1 is SGHRS and CDR2 YFSETQ. The junction had 8 bases not matched to a gene; V was cut back by 4 bases and J by 4 bases. This CDR3 region has 15 residues. The chain's CDR3 is CASSTWASGSDTQYF. In DNA, the CDR3 is TGCGCCAGCAGCACTTGGGCTAGCGGGTCAGATACGCAGTATTTT.

The rearrangement links TRBV11-3 to TRBJ2-3; D may be TRBD1 or TRBD2 (5 bases each). The CDR3 length is 14 residues. V dropped 4 bases and J dropped 3 bases, with 11 bases sitting between them. Per the germline V gene, CDR1 is SGHNT and CDR2 is YENEEA. CDR3 residues: CASSSRDGTDTQYF. The CDR3 DNA follows: TGTGCCAGCAGCTCGAGGGACGGTACAGATACGCAGTATTTT.

The chain uses TRBV13 and TRBJ2-7; the D is unclear. V lost 6 bases to trimming and J lost 1 base, with 10 bases between them. The CDR3 covers 13 residues. Looked up from germline, CDR1 is PRHDT and CDR2 is FYEKMQ (reference sequence). The CDR3 loop reads CASRDHASYEQYF. As DNA, the CDR3 is TGTGCCAGCAGGGACCACGCGTCCTACGAGCAGTACTTC.

The chain uses TRBV7-3 and TRBJ2-2, with TRBD2 identical over 10 bases. CDR1 and CDR2 from the germline V gene are SGHTA and FQGTGA. The CDR3 loop spans 18 amino acids. V shed 0 bases, J shed 4 bases, and the junction held 8 bases outside the gene matches. In nucleotides, the CDR3 is TGTGCCAGCAGCTTAACCCCAGCGGGGGGGCTAAGCACCGGGGAGCTGTTTTTT. It codes for CASSLTPAGGLSTGELFF.

CDR3 DNA: TGTGCCAGCAGCCTATCGGGACAAAGCAATCAGCCCCAGCATTTT. It translates to CASSLSGQSNQPQHF. The rearrangement joins TRBV7-3 to TRBJ1-5; possibly TRBD1 for D (6 bases). V was shortened by 5 bases and J by 1 base, with 12 bases between the two germline ends. This CDR3 has 15 residues. Germline CDR1 is SGHTA and CDR2 is FQGTGA.

This sequence joins TRBV2 and TRBJ2-5, with 8 bases lining up with TRBD2. From germline, CDR1 is SNHLY and CDR2 FYNNEI. The CDR3 is 15 amino acids. After removal of 6 bases from V and 4 bases from J, the junction contained 10 bases not matched to a gene. CDR3 bases: TGTGCCAGCAGCCCCGTAGCGGGGAGAGGAGAGACCCAGTACTTC. Its protein product is CASSPVAGRGETQYF.

In its sample, this clone was seen a few times. The chain is built from TRBV9 and TRBJ1-3, with D uncertain. The germline gives CDR1 SGDLS, CDR2 YYNGEE. Trimming pared 3 bases from V and 3 bases from J, leaving 4 bases between. The CDR3 loop spans 12 amino acids. The CDR3, as DNA: TGTGCCAGCAGCGAGGGTGGAAACACCATATATTTT. Residues: CASSEGGNTIYF.

This chain links TRBV7-3 with TRBJ2-2; no clear D gene. Germline assignment: CDR1 SGHTA and CDR2 FQGTGA. Trimming stripped 7 bases from V and 6 bases from J, with 12 bases between. This CDR3 spans 13 amino acids. The CDR3 nucleotides are TGTGCCAGCAACCTTCCGCCCTCCGGGGAGCTGTTTTTT. Protein sequence: CASNLPPSGELFF.

The gene calls are TRBV5-5 and TRBJ2-1, with D possibly matching TRBD1 (6 bases). This CDR3 has 15 amino acids. The V and J ends lost 2 bases and 6 bases respectively, with 15 bases between them. CDR1 is SGHKS, CDR2 YYEKEE, per germline (reference sequence). This CDR3 is CASSFATGSINEQFF. The CDR3 DNA reads TGTGCCAGCAGCTTTGCGACAGGAAGTATCAATGAGCAGTTCTTC. The full variable domain, completed using reference TRBV5-5 and TRBJ2-1, is DAGVTQSPTHLIKTRGQQVTLRCSPISGHKSVSWYQQVLGQGPQFIFQYYEKEERGRGNFPDRFSARQFPNYSSELNVNALLLGDSALYLCASSFATGSINEQFFGPGTRLTVL.

The chain employs TRBV29-1 and TRBJ2-3, with D unclear. The V gene's germline CDR1 is SQVTM and CDR2 ANQGSEA. The CDR3 runs 12 residues. With 3 bases removed from V and 0 bases from J, the gap between germline ends came to 4 bases. CDR3 protein: CSVEGSTDTQYF. The CDR3, as DNA: TGCAGCGTTGAGGGGAGCACAGATACGCAGTATTTT.

This clone is a singleton in its sample. This chain uses TRBV19 with TRBJ1-5; no definite D call. The germline V and J ends were trimmed by 1 base and 0 bases, with 13 bases remaining between them. CDR3 length: 17 residues. CDR1 LNHDA and CDR2 SQIVND come from the germline V gene (reference sequence). The CDR3 DNA reads as TGTGCCAGTAGTATAGGCAGCGGTCGGGATAGCAATCAGCCCCAGCATTTT. Translation: CASSIGSGRDSNQPQHF. The entire variable domain, with the rest obtained from reference TRBV19 and TRBJ1-5, is as follows: DGGITQSPKYLFRKEGQNVTLSCEQNLNHDAMYWYRQDPGQGLRLIYYSQIVNDFQKGDIAEGYSVSREKKESFPLTVTSAQKNPTAFYLCASSIGSGRDSNQPQHFGDGTRLSIL.

The V and J genes are TRBV4-2 and TRBJ2-6, with 10 bases that match TRBD2. Per germline, CDR1 LGHNA and CDR2 YNFKEQ. The CDR3 is 18 amino acids. J lost 1 base, V lost 0 bases, and 3 bases had no gene match. The CDR3 loop is CASSQEGAGGSGANVLTF. CDR3 DNA: TGTGCCAGCAGCCAAGAGGGAGCGGGGGGGTCTGGGGCCAACGTCCTGACTTTC.